This T cell receptor (beta chain) emerged from a study of cytomegalovirus exposure and HLA in healthy donors. Study results and caveats: Within an earlier analysis, most TCR beta V segments proved productive either about 90% or about 30% of the time.

PCR involved 60 Vbeta and 13 Jbeta primers. Measured with immunoSEQ multiplex PCR; TCRdb has only the in-frame clones, and not every one. In the table there are about 230,000 clones, about 80% of which are singletons. The ends lost 4 bases at V and 10 bases at J; junction bases unmatched: 12. Germline loops: CDR1 LNHDA, CDR2 SQIVND (reference sequence). The CDR3 spans 16 residues. Of note for this clone: Its antigen is not known.

This receptor was identified in a woman in her 40s in good health and CMV-seronegative. The gene calls are TRBV19 and TRBJ2-1; 11 nucleotides agree with TRBD1. The sequencing input was PBMCs. As DNA, the CDR3 is TGTGCCAGTAGTAACGGACAGGGGGCTATGGGGTGGGAGCAGTTCTTC. Its protein product is CASSNGQGAMGWEQFF.